Listed here is a single T cell receptor beta chain. In the original workflow: For nucleated cells, counts were estimated from reference gene primer amplification. Sequenced by immunoSEQ multiplex PCR; TCRdb stores in-frame clones only, minus some. The V and J calls and clone size were taken over from that table, and D and trimming were inferred from the DNA. This table has around 86,000 clones, 87% appearing once. These data belong to a study of blood T cell repertoires in COVID-19. Looking at the study overall: Italy, Spain and the United States were the sources of the convalescent and acute COVID-19 samples. PBMCs, B-cell-depleted T cells, or T cells were the source of the cDNA or gDNA that made up the material.

CDR3 size: 15 residues. The origin of this receptor is a woman of 80 years or more with acute or convalescent COVID-19. The V gene is TRBV21-1, the J gene TRBJ2-1; TRBD2, the table's D call, was not compared with the DNA. TRBV21-1 has pseudogene status. The source material was peripheral blood. This CDR3 reads CASRPRGLVCNEQFF. The CDR3 region has the DNA TGTGCCAGCCGCCCCCGGGGGTTGGTCTGCAATGAGCAGTTCTTC.